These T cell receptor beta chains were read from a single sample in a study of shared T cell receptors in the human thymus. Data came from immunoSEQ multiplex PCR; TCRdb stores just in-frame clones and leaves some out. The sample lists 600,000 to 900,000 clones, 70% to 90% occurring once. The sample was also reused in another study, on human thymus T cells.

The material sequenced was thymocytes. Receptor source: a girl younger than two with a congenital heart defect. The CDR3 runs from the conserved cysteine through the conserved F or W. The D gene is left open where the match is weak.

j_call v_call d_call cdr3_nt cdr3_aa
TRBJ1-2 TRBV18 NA TGTGCCAGCTCACCCCTAGGACAGCCGATAGGCTACACCTTC CASSPLGQPIGYTF
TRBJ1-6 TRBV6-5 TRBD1 TGTGCCAGCACAGGGACAGTCCATAATTCACCCCTCCACTTT CASTGTVHNSPLHF
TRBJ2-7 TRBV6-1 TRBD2 TGTGCCAGCACCCAGACTAGCGGGGGGACCTACGAGCAGTACTTC CASTQTSGGTYEQYF
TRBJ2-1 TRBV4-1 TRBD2 TGCGCCAGCAGCCAAGAGTTCCTTGGCCTAGCGGGGCTATCCTACAATGAGCAGTTCTTC CASSQEFLGLAGLSYNEQFF
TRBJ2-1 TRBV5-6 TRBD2 TGTGCCAGCAGCTCACTAGCGGGGGTTAACAATGAGCAGTTCTTC CASSSLAGVNNEQFF
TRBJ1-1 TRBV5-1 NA TGCGCCAGCAGCTTGATTTTCACAGGTCACACTGAAGCTTTCTTT CASSLIFTGHTEAFF
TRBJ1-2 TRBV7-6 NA TGTGCCAGCAGCCAGACAGCGAACTATGGCTACACCTTC CASSQTANYGYTF
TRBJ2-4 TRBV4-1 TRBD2 TGCGCCAGCAGCCAAGCATCGTTAGCGGGGGCCTACCCGGGGAGTAACATTCAGTACTTC CASSQASLAGAYPGSNIQYF
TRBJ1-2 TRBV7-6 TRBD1 TGTGCCAGCAGCTTTTTGGGTTTAAGGGACAGAATTCTTCGGAACTATGGCTACACCTTC CASSFLGLRDRILRNYGYTF
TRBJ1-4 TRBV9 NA TGTGCCAGCAGCGCAAGAGGAGGGCACCACGGGGGGAAGACTAATGAAAAACTGTTTTTT CASSARGGHHGGKTNEKLFF
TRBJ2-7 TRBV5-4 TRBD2 TGTGCCAGCAGCTTGGGGGGACTAGCGGGGGGGAGCTCCTACGAGCAGTACTTC CASSLGGLAGGSSYEQYF
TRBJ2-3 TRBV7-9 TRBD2 TGTGCCAGCAGACGGAAACGACTAGCGGGATTTCCTAGCACAGATACGCAGTATTTT CASRRKRLAGFPSTDTQYF
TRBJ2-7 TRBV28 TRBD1 TGTGCCAGCACCCTCTCGGGGACAGGGGACCTCAGCTCCTACGAGCAGTACTTC CASTLSGTGDLSSYEQYF